A selection of T cell receptor beta chains follows, all from one sample in a study of CD8+ T cells in alopecia areata. TCRdb's table, derived via immunoSEQ multiplex PCR, lists solely in-frame clones and lacks some. The sample gives fewer than 80,000 clones, approximately 60% of which show up once; roughly a sixth is in the top ten. Source: CD8+ T cells sorted from blood, taken at week 0. The receptor source for this set is a human donor with alopecia areata. Both conserved end residues are part of each CDR3. D genes are given only for firm matches. Expanded clones get a size class; other rows say once, few or many, or leave the size out.

j_gene: TRBJ2-3
v_gene: TRBV27
d_gene: TRBD2
abundance: few
CDR3nt: TGTGCCAGCAGTCCCTCACCAGCGGGACGAGATACGCAGTATTTT
CDR3aa: CASSPSPAGRDTQYF

j_gene: TRBJ2-7
v_gene: TRBV29-1
d_gene: TRBD1
abundance: NA
CDR3nt: TGCAGCGTTGGGGCAGGGGGCACCGAGCAGTACTTC
CDR3aa: CSVGAGGTEQYF

j_gene: TRBJ2-7
v_gene: TRBV29-1
d_gene: NA
abundance: NA
CDR3nt: TGCAGCGTATCCCACACTTCCTACGAGCAGTACTTC
CDR3aa: CSVSHTSYEQYF

j_gene: TRBJ2-7
v_gene: TRBV5-6
d_gene: NA
abundance: NA
CDR3nt: TGTGCCAGCAGCTTGGAAGGGGGCGAGCAGTACTTC
CDR3aa: CASSLEGGEQYF

j_gene: TRBJ2-5
v_gene: TRBV6-5
d_gene: NA
abundance: NA
CDR3nt: TGTGCCAGCAGCATACGCGGGGTCTTGGAGACCCAGTACTTC
CDR3aa: CASSIRGVLETQYF

j_gene: TRBJ1-5
v_gene: TRBV4-1
d_gene: NA
abundance: NA
CDR3nt: TGCGCCAGCAGCCGGGAAGCGGGGATTCAGCCCCAGCATTTT
CDR3aa: CASSREAGIQPQHF

j_gene: TRBJ2-1
v_gene: TRBV4-1
d_gene: TRBD1
abundance: NA
CDR3nt: TGCGCCAGCCGGGGACAGGGGTTCGAGCAGTTCTTC
CDR3aa: CASRGQGFEQFF

j_gene: TRBJ2-7
v_gene: TRBV29-1
d_gene: TRBD1
abundance: NA
CDR3nt: TGCAGCGTTGAAGATAGACAGGGAAGAAGCCACGAGCAGTACTTC
CDR3aa: CSVEDRQGRSHEQYF

j_gene: TRBJ1-2
v_gene: TRBV30
d_gene: NA
abundance: NA
CDR3nt: TGTGCCTGGAGGGCAACCCTGGACAGCCGCCAAACTAACTATGGCTACACCTTC
CDR3aa: CAWRATLDSRQTNYGYTF

j_gene: TRBJ2-3
v_gene: TRBV5-4
d_gene: TRBD2
abundance: NA
CDR3nt: TGTGCCAGCAGCTTCGGGACTAGGGCCACAGATACGCAGTATTTT
CDR3aa: CASSFGTRATDTQYF

j_gene: TRBJ2-7
v_gene: TRBV28
d_gene: NA
abundance: NA
CDR3nt: TGTGCCAGTATACGGGGTTACGAGCAGTACTTC
CDR3aa: CASIRGYEQYF

j_gene: TRBJ2-3
v_gene: TRBV7-6
d_gene: NA
abundance: NA
CDR3nt: TGTGCCAGCAGCTTAGGGGGCACAGATACGCAGTATTTT
CDR3aa: CASSLGGTDTQYF

j_gene: TRBJ1-1
v_gene: TRBV4-1
d_gene: NA
abundance: NA
CDR3nt: TGCGCCAGCAGCCACCCTACGGGGGGCAGGACTGAAGCTTTCTTT
CDR3aa: CASSHPTGGRTEAFF

j_gene: TRBJ2-7
v_gene: TRBV10-2
d_gene: NA
abundance: NA
CDR3nt: TGCGCCAGCAGTGAGTCGGGGATTTTATCCTACGAGCAGTACTTC
CDR3aa: CASSESGILSYEQYF

j_gene: TRBJ2-3
v_gene: TRBV29-1
d_gene: NA
abundance: NA
CDR3nt: TGCAGCGTTGAAGACCCGGAGGAGACGGAAGACCTCACAGATACGCAGTATTTT
CDR3aa: CSVEDPEETEDLTDTQYF

j_gene: TRBJ2-5
v_gene: TRBV27
d_gene: NA
abundance: few
CDR3nt: TGTGCCAGCAGTTCGGCCTACCCGAGGTGGGAGACCCAGTACTTC
CDR3aa: CASSSAYPRWETQYF

j_gene: TRBJ2-2
v_gene: TRBV29-1
d_gene: NA
abundance: few
CDR3nt: TGCAGCGTTTTAGCGGCGAACACCGGGGAGCTGTTTTTT
CDR3aa: CSVLAANTGELFF

j_gene: TRBJ2-7
v_gene: TRBV18
d_gene: NA
abundance: NA
CDR3nt: TGTGCCAGCTCACCGGGCTCCTACGAGCAGTACTTC
CDR3aa: CASSPGSYEQYF

j_gene: TRBJ2-2
v_gene: TRBV5-1
d_gene: NA
abundance: NA
CDR3nt: TGCGCCAGCAGCTGGGTCAATGGGAACACCGGGGAGCTGTTTTTT
CDR3aa: CASSWVNGNTGELFF

j_gene: TRBJ1-1
v_gene: TRBV4-3
d_gene: NA
abundance: few
CDR3nt: TGCGCCAGCAGCCAAGAGGTGGTCGGGGTGGGGACTGAAGCTTTCTTT
CDR3aa: CASSQEVVGVGTEAFF

j_gene: TRBJ1-4
v_gene: TRBV13
d_gene: NA
abundance: once
CDR3nt: TGTGCCAGCAGCTTACGCCAAGCAACTAATGAAAAACTGTTTTTT
CDR3aa: CASSLRQATNEKLFF

j_gene: TRBJ1-1
v_gene: TRBV5-1
d_gene: NA
abundance: few
CDR3nt: TGCGCCAGCAGCTTGGCCCCGACAGAGAACACTGAAGCTTTCTTT
CDR3aa: CASSLAPTENTEAFF

j_gene: TRBJ2-3
v_gene: TRBV4-1
d_gene: TRBD2
abundance: NA
CDR3nt: TGCGCCAGCAGCCAAGGGCTAGGGACTAGCGGGAACACAGATACGCAGTATTTT
CDR3aa: CASSQGLGTSGNTDTQYF

j_gene: TRBJ2-7
v_gene: TRBV29-1
d_gene: TRBD2
abundance: NA
CDR3nt: TGCAGCGTTGGTAGCGGGGGGACCTACGAGCAGTACTTC
CDR3aa: CSVGSGGTYEQYF

j_gene: TRBJ1-5
v_gene: TRBV5-4
d_gene: NA
abundance: NA
CDR3nt: TGTGCCAGCAGCTTGGGAGGGAGTGATCAGCCCCAGCATTTT
CDR3aa: CASSLGGSDQPQHF

j_gene: TRBJ1-5
v_gene: TRBV29-1
d_gene: NA
abundance: NA
CDR3nt: TGCAGCGTTCAGGGTTCGGACCAGCCCCAGCATTTT
CDR3aa: CSVQGSDQPQHF

j_gene: TRBJ1-1
v_gene: TRBV7-9
d_gene: TRBD1
abundance: NA
CDR3nt: TGTGCCAGCAGCCGGGACAGAAACACTGAAGCTTTCTTT
CDR3aa: CASSRDRNTEAFF

j_gene: TRBJ2-5
v_gene: TRBV2
d_gene: NA
abundance: NA
CDR3nt: TGTGCCAGCAGGAAGGGGGGGCCGGAGACCCAGTACTTC
CDR3aa: CASRKGGPETQYF

j_gene: TRBJ2-5
v_gene: TRBV7-8
d_gene: NA
abundance: few
CDR3nt: TGTGCCAGCAGTCTGGGACCGCCCGGGGAGACCCAGTACTTC
CDR3aa: CASSLGPPGETQYF

j_gene: TRBJ2-7
v_gene: TRBV30
d_gene: TRBD1
abundance: NA
CDR3nt: TGTGCCTGGAGCATCACAGGGGGAGAGCAGTACTTC
CDR3aa: CAWSITGGEQYF

j_gene: TRBJ2-7
v_gene: TRBV25-1
d_gene: NA
abundance: NA
CDR3nt: TGTGCCAGCAGTGAGCTAGCGAACCACGAGCAGTACTTC
CDR3aa: CASSELANHEQYF

j_gene: TRBJ2-7
v_gene: TRBV7-6
d_gene: NA
abundance: NA
CDR3nt: TGTGCCAGCAGCTTAGCGGGGAACTCCTACGAGCAGTACTTC
CDR3aa: CASSLAGNSYEQYF

j_gene: TRBJ2-7
v_gene: TRBV5-1
d_gene: NA
abundance: NA
CDR3nt: TGCGCCAGCAGCTTGTGGCAGGGGAACGAGCAGTACTTC
CDR3aa: CASSLWQGNEQYF

j_gene: TRBJ2-7
v_gene: TRBV10-3
d_gene: TRBD2
abundance: many
CDR3nt: TGTGCCATCTCGGGTTTAGCGGGAGAGGGAGTCCACGAGCAGTACTTC
CDR3aa: CAISGLAGEGVHEQYF

j_gene: TRBJ2-1
v_gene: TRBV30
d_gene: NA
abundance: NA
CDR3nt: TGTGCCTGGAGTGGACAGCCCGGGAATGAGCAGTTCTTC
CDR3aa: CAWSGQPGNEQFF

j_gene: TRBJ1-2
v_gene: TRBV19
d_gene: TRBD1
abundance: NA
CDR3nt: TGTGCCAGTAGTATAGGAACAGGGGGCGCGAATGGCTACACCTTC
CDR3aa: CASSIGTGGANGYTF

j_gene: TRBJ2-1
v_gene: TRBV29-1
d_gene: TRBD2
abundance: NA
CDR3nt: TGCAGCGTTGGTCCCTTTAGCGGGAAATACAATGAGCAGTTCTTC
CDR3aa: CSVGPFSGKYNEQFF

j_gene: TRBJ2-3
v_gene: TRBV7-9
d_gene: NA
abundance: few
CDR3nt: TGTGCCAGCAGCTTAGAGGAGCGCACAGATACGCAGTATTTT
CDR3aa: CASSLEERTDTQYF